This T cell receptor (beta chain) was recovered during a study of CD8 T cells in ankylosing spondylitis. Study-wide points: Relatively scarce in peripheral blood, disease-linked clones were CD8+. A motif of 7 to 9 highly homologous TCR beta variants was seen as apparently characteristic of ankylosing spondylitis blood. Disease-linked clones reportedly showed significant enrichment in matched ankylosing spondylitis synovial fluid.

V was pared by 6 bases and J by 8 bases, with 11 bases between. From germline, CDR1 is MNHNY and CDR2 SVGAGI (reference sequence). The length of the CDR3 is 12 residues. Each TCR beta library was made by quantitative 5'-RACE that incorporated molecular barcodes. TCRdb re-derived calls from the 5' RACE reads in MiXCR, one entry per CDR3 protein. Of about 840,000 distinct CDR3 sequences listed, roughly 10% are singletons. With respect to this clonotype: What it binds is not known.

This chain links TRBV6-6 with TRBJ2-1, with a possible D match to TRBD2 (6 bases). The sample was blood, either unsorted or a sorted T cell fraction (not recorded which). This sequence was found in a male donor with ankylosing spondylitis. CDR3 sequence: CASSSTGDEQFF. CDR3 DNA: TGTGCCAGCAGCTCTACGGGGGATGAGCAGTTCTTC.